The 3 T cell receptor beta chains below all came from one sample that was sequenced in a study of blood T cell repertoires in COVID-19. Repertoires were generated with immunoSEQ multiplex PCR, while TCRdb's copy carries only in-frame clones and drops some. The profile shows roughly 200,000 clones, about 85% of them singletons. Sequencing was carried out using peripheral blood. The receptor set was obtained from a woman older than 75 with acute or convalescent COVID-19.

CDR3 bases: TGTGCCAGCAGTCCCCCGGTCATTGGAATCGGGGAGCAGTTCTTC. Its translation: CASSPPVIGIGEQFF. The chain carries TRBV27 and TRBJ2-1; D gene uncertain. Trimming pared 5 bases from V and 10 bases from J, leaving 21 bases between. Germline V gene data show CDR1 as MNHEY and CDR2 as SMNVEV (reference sequence). CDR3 size: 15 residues.

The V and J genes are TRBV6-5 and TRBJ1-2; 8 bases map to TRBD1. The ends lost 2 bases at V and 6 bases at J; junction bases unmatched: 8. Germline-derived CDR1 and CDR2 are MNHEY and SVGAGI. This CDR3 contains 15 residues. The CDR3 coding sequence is TGTGCCAGCAGTTACAAATCCGACAGGGGCCATGGCTACACCTTC. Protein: CASSYKSDRGHGYTF.

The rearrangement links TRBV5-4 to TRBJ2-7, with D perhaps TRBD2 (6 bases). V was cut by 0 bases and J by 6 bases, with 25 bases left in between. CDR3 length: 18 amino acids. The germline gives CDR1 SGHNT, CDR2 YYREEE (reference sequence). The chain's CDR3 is CASSLEAWRGPSVGEQYF. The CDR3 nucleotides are TGTGCCAGCAGCTTGGAGGCGTGGAGGGGCCCTTCGGTGGGCGAGCAGTACTTC.